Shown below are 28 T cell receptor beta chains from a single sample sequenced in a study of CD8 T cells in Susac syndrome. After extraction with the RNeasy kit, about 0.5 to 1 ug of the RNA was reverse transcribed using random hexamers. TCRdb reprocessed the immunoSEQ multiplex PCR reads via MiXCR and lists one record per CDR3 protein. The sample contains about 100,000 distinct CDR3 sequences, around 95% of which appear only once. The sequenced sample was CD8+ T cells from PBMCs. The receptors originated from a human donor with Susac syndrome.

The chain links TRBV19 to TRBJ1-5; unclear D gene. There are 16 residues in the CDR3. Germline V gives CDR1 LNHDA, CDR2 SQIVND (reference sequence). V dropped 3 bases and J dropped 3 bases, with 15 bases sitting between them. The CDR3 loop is CASSIYLDGYNQPQHF. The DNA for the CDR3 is TGTGCCAGTAGTATTTACCTCGACGGTTACAATCAGCCCCAGCATTTT.

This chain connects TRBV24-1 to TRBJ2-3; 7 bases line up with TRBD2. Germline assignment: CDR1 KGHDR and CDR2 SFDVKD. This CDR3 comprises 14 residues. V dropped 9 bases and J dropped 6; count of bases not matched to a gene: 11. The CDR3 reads CATGLGGGDDTQYF. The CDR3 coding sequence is TGTGCCACCGGCCTCGGCGGGGGTGACGATACGCAGTATTTT.

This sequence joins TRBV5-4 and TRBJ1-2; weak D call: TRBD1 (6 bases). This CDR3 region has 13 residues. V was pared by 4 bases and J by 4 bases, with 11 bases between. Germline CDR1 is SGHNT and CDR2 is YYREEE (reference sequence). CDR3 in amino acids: CASSLDSFYGYTF. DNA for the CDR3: TGTGCCAGCAGCCTGGACAGTTTCTATGGCTACACCTTC.

The CDR3 sequence is CSARRGDLLGQPQHF. CDR3 bases: TGCAGTGCCCGTAGGGGAGACCTGTTGGGTCAGCCCCAGCATTTT. The rearrangement links TRBV20-1 to TRBJ1-5; TRBD1 is a possible D gene (5 bases). The V end was cut by 6 bases, the J end by 6 bases, with 21 bases between. The germline V gene has CDR1 DFQATT and CDR2 SNEGSKA (reference sequence). This CDR3 spans 15 amino acids.

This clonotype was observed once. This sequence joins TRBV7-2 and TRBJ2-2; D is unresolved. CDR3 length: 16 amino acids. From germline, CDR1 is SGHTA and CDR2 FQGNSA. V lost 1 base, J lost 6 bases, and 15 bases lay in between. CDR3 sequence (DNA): TGTGCCAGCAGCTTAGGCAGTTCTATCTCCGCCGGGGAGCTGTTTTTT. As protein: CASSLGSSISAGELFF.

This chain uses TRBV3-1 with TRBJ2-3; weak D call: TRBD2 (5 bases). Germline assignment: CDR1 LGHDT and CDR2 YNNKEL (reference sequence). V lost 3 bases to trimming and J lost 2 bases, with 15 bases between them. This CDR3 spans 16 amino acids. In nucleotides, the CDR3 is TGTGCCAGCAGCCACCCCCGGGAACATTACACAGATACGCAGTATTTT. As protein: CASSHPREHYTDTQYF.

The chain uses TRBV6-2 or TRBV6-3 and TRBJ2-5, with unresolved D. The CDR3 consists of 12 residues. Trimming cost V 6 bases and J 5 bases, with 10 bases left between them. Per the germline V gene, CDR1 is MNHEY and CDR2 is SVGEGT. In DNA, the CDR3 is TGTGCCAGCAGCTACCCGCCTGAGACCCAGTACTTC. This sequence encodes CASSYPPETQYF.

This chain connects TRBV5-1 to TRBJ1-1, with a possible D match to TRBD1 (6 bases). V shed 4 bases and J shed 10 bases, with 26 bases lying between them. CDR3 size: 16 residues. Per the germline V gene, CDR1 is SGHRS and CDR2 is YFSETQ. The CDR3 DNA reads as TGCGCCAGCAGCCGGACGGGGGGCGGCCATGTTCAAGGAGCTTTCTTT. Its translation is CASSRTGGGHVQGAFF.

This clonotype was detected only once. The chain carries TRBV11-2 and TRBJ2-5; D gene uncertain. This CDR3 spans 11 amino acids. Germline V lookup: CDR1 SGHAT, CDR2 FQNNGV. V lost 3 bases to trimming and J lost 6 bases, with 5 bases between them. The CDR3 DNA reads TGTGCCAGCAGCTTTGCAAAGACCCAGTACTTC. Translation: CASSFAKTQYF.

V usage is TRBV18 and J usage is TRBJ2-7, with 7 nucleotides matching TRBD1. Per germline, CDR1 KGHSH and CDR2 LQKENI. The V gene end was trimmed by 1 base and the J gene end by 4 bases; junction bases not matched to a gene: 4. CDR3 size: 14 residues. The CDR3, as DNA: TGTGCCAGCTCACCACTAGGGACAGTATACGAGCAGTACTTC. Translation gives CASSPLGTVYEQYF.

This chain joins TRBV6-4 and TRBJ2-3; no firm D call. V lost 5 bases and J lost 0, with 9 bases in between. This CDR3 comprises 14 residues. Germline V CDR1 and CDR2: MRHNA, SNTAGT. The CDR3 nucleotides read TGTGCCAGCAGTCCCTCTGGGAGCACAGATACGCAGTATTTT. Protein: CASSPSGSTDTQYF.

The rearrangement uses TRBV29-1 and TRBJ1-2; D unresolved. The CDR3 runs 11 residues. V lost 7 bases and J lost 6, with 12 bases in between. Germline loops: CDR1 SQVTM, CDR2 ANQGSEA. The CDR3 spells CSGLGNDGYTF. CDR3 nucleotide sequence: TGCAGCGGTCTAGGGAATGATGGCTACACCTTC. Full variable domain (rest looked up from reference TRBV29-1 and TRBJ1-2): SAVISQKPSRDICQRGTSLTIQCQVDSQVTMMFWYRQQPGQSLTLIATANQGSEATYESGFVIDKFPISRPNLTFSTLTVSNMSPEDSSIYLCSGLGNDGYTFGSGTRLTVV.

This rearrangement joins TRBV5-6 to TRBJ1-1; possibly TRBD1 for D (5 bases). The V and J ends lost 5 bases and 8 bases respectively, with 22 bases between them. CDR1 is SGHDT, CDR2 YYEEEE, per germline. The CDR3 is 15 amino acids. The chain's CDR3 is CASRERGGPGREAFF. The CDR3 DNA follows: TGTGCCAGCAGGGAACGGGGGGGACCCGGACGAGAAGCTTTCTTT. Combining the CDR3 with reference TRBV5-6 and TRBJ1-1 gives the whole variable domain DAGVTQSPTHLIKTRGQQVTLRCSPKSGHDTVSWYQQALGQGPQFIFQYYEEEERQRGNFPDRFSGHQFPNYSSELNVNALLLGDSALYLCASRERGGPGREAFFGQGTRLTVV.

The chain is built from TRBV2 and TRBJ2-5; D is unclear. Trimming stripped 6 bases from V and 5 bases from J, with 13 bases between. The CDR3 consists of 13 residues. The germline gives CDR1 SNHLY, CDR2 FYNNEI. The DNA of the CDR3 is TGTGCCAGCAGAATCGAGGTTTGGGAGACCCAGTACTTC. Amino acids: CASRIEVWETQYF.

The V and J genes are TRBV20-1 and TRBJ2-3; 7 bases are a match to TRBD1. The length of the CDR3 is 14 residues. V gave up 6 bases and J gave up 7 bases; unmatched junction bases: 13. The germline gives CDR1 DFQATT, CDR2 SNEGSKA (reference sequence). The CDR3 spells CSAATGTELHTQYF. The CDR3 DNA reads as TGCAGTGCCGCGACCGGGACAGAACTCCATACGCAGTATTTT.

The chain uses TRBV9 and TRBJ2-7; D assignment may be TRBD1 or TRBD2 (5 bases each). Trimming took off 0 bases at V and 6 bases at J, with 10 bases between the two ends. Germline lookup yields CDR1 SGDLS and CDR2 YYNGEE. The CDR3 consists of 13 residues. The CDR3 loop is CASSVVSGTEQYF. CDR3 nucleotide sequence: TGTGCCAGCAGCGTAGTATCAGGGACCGAGCAGTACTTC.

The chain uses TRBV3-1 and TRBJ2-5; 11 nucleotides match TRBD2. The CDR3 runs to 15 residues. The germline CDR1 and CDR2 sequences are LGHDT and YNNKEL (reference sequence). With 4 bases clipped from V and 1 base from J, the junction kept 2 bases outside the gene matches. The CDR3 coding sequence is TGTGCCAGCAGCCTGACTAGCGGGACCCAAGAGACCCAGTACTTC. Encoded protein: CASSLTSGTQETQYF.

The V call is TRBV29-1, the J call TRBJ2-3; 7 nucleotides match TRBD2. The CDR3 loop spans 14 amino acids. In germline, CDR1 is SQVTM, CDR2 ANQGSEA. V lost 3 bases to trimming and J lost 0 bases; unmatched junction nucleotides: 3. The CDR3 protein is CSVDVSGSTDTQYF. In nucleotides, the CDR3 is TGCAGCGTTGATGTTAGCGGGAGCACAGATACGCAGTATTTT.

Written as DNA, the CDR3 is TGCGCCAGCAGTCAGGGGACAACGAACACCGGGGAGCTGTTTTTT. Translated, it gives CASSQGTTNTGELFF. The chain carries TRBV23-1 and TRBJ2-2; D is perhaps TRBD1 (6 bases). TRBV23-1 is an ORF for which the function is uncertain. The CDR3 spans 15 residues. The germline V and J ends were trimmed by 3 bases and 0 bases, with 8 bases remaining between them.

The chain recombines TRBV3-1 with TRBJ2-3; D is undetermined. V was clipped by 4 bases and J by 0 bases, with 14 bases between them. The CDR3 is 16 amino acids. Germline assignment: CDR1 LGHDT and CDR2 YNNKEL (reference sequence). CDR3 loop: CASSPVSLGSTDTQYF. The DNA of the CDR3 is TGTGCCAGCAGCCCCGTCTCGCTCGGTAGCACAGATACGCAGTATTTT.

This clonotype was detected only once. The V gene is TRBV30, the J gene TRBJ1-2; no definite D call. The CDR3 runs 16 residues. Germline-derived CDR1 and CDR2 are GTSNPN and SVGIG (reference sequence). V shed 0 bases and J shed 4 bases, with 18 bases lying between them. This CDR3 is CAWSVPLFMRAYGYTF. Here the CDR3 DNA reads TGTGCCTGGAGTGTACCCCTATTTATGCGAGCCTATGGCTACACCTTC.

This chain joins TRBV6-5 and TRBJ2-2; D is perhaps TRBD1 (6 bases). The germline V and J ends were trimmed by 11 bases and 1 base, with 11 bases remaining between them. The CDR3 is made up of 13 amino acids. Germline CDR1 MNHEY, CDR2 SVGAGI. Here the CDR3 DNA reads TGTGCCGGCCAGGACAGGAACACCGGGGAGCTGTTTTTT. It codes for CAGQDRNTGELFF.

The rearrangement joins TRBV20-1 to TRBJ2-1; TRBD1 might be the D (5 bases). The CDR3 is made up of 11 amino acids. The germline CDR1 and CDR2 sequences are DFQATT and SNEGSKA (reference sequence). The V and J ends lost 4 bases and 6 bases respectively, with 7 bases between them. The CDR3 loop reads CSATDSNEQFF. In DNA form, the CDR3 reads TGCAGTGCTACAGACAGCAATGAGCAGTTCTTC.

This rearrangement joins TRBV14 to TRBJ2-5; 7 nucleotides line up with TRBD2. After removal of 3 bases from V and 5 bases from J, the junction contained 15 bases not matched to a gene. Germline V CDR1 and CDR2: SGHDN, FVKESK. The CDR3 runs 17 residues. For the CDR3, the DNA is TGTGCCAGCAGCCAGAAGACCGGGACTACCCGTCTGGAGACCCAGTACTTC. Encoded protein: CASSQKTGTTRLETQYF.

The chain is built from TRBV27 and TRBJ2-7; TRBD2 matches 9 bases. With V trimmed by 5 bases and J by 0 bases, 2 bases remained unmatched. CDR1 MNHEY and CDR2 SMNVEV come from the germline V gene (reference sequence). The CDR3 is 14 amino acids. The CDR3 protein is CASSTSGHSYEQYF. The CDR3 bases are TGTGCCAGCAGTACTAGCGGGCACTCCTACGAGCAGTACTTC.

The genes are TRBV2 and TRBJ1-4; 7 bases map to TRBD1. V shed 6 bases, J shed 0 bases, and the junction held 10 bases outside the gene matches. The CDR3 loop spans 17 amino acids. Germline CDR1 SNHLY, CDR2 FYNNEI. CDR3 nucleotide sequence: TGTGCCAGCAGCGCCCGGGACAGTTTTGCAACTAATGAAAAACTGTTTTTT. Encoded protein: CASSARDSFATNEKLFF. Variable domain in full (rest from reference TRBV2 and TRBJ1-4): EPEVTQTPSHQVTQMGQEVILRCVPISNHLYFYWYRQILGQKVEFLVSFYNNEISEKSEIFDDQFSVERPDGSNFTLKIRSTKLEDSAMYFCASSARDSFATNEKLFFGSGTQLSVL.

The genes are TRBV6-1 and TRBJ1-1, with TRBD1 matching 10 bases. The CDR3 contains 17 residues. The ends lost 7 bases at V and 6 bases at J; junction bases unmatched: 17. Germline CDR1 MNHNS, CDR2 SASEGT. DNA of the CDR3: TGTGCCAGCAAACAACCGCCGGGACAGGGGTTGTTGTCTGAAGCTTTCTTT. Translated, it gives CASKQPPGQGLLSEAFF.

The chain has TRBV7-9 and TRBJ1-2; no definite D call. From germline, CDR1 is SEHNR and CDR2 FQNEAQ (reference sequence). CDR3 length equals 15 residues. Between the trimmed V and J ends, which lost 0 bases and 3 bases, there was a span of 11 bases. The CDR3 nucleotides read TGTGCCAGCAGCTTAGCGATAGCCGACTACTATGGCTACACCTTC. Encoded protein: CASSLAIADYYGYTF.